This record concerns one TCR beta chain sequence. Its matching antigen is unknown. This sample is part of a study of CD8 T cells in ankylosing spondylitis. General observations from the study: A TCR beta motif of eight highly homologous variants appeared characteristic of ankylosing spondylitis blood. Several of the motif variants were reported before in synovial fluid and blood from reactive arthritis. Clones linked to disease were reported to show significant enrichment in matched ankylosing spondylitis synovial fluid.

Making use of molecular barcodes, quantitative 5'-RACE generated TCR beta libraries. TCRdb re-derived calls from the 5' RACE reads in MiXCR, one entry per CDR3 protein. The sample comprises roughly 700,000 distinct CDR3 sequences, around 20% of which are singletons, and around 19% rests with the top ten. The sample comprised blood, either unsorted or a sorted T cell fraction (not recorded which). This receptor was obtained from a male donor with ankylosing spondylitis.

The CDR3 DNA sequence: TGCAGTGCTAGAGATCCCGGGAGGGGTAACGATGAGCAGTTCTTC. Translated: CSARDPGRGNDEQFF. The chain recombines TRBV20-1 with TRBJ2-1; 8 nucleotides align to TRBD2. The CDR3 runs to 15 residues. The germline gives CDR1 DFQATT, CDR2 SNEGSKA (reference sequence). Losses at the gene ends were 0 bases for V and 8 bases for J; bases not matched to a gene: 9.